The 8 T cell receptor beta chains given below trace back to one sample, sequenced in a study of T-cell memory formation after mild COVID-19. TCRdb passed the 5' RACE reads through MiXCR, listing each CDR3 protein once. The sample lists about 620,000 distinct CDR3 sequences, roughly 18% seen once, with around 12% in the top ten. Sequencing used PBMCs or a T cell subset sorted from them (not recorded which). All receptors derive from an adult woman who had mild COVID-19 (a few samples of this study predate the infection). Cell type and time point are not known.

This clonotype was counted a few times. J is TRBJ1-3 and V is TRBV9; D not certain. V lost 0 bases, J lost 1 base, and 8 bases lay in between. The CDR3 length is 15 residues. CDR1 is SGDLS and CDR2 is YYNGEE in the germline V gene. The CDR3 nucleotides read TGTGCCAGCAGCGTAGGGACGTCTTCTGGAAACACCATATATTTT. It encodes CASSVGTSSGNTIYF.

This clonotype was observed a few times. The J gene is TRBJ2-1, the V gene TRBV29-1; D is unresolved. Trimming removed 4 bases from V and 7 bases from J, with 11 bases in between. The length of the CDR3 is 12 residues. Germline V lookup: CDR1 SQVTM, CDR2 ANQGSEA. CDR3 region: CSVVRASNEQFF. In DNA, the CDR3 is TGCAGCGTTGTTAGGGCCTCAAATGAGCAGTTCTTC.

Only a few counts were recorded for this clonotype. The genes are TRBV24-1 and TRBJ1-5; TRBD1 matches at 9 bases. Germline loops: CDR1 KGHDR, CDR2 SFDVKD. Unmatched junction bases numbered 8, after V lost 3 bases and J lost 6 bases. The CDR3 totals 16 residues. In DNA, the CDR3 is TGTGCCACCAGTGATCCCACGGACAGGGGAGGTCAGCCCCAGCATTTT. Amino acids: CATSDPTDRGGQPQHF.

Written as DNA, the CDR3 is TGTGCCAGCAGTTTCCGTACTCTGGGGACTGAAGCTTTCTTT. It is translated as CASSFRTLGTEAFF. V is TRBV12-3 or TRBV12-4 and J is TRBJ1-1; no reliable D call. The germline V and J ends were trimmed by 3 bases and 5 bases, with 13 bases remaining between them. The length of the CDR3 is 14 residues.

This clonotype was picked up a small number of times. The chain has TRBV5-1 and TRBJ2-1; TRBD2 is a possible D gene (5 bases). V was shortened by 0 bases and J by 0 bases, with 13 bases between the two germline ends. Germline V CDR1 and CDR2: SGHRS, YFSETQ. There are 17 residues in the CDR3. CDR3 bases: TGCGCCAGCAGCTTGGCTCCCAGCGGTAGCTCCTACAATGAGCAGTTCTTC. Residues: CASSLAPSGSSYNEQFF.

This clonotype was recorded a few times. In DNA form, the CDR3 reads TGCGCCAGCAGCGCAAAAACAGGGGGTGAGCAGTTCTTC. It is translated as CASSAKTGGEQFF. The chain has TRBV5-1 and TRBJ2-1, with 8 positions matching TRBD1. The CDR3 is 13 residues long. Unmatched junction bases numbered 6, after V lost 4 bases and J lost 9 bases. The germline V gene encodes CDR1 SGHRS and CDR2 YFSETQ.

This clonotype was seen only a few times. The rearrangement uses TRBV12-3 or TRBV12-4 and TRBJ2-5, with 8 nucleotides matching TRBD1. CDR3 length: 11 residues. Germline trimming cut 5 bases from V and 7 bases from J; bases unmatched to any gene: 0. The CDR3 DNA reads as TGTGCCAGCAGTACAGGGGGGACCCAGTACTTC. Translated: CASSTGGTQYF.

At least ten counts were recorded for this clonotype. The chain joins TRBV29-1 to TRBJ2-7; TRBD1 might be the D (6 bases). The CDR3 has 15 residues. V lost 0 bases, J lost 5 bases, and 17 bases lay in between. CDR1 and CDR2 (germline): SQVTM, ANQGSEA. CDR3 DNA: TGCAGCGTTGAAGAGGGTGGAGCAGGGGTAAACGAGCAGTACTTC. Translation: CSVEEGGAGVNEQYF.